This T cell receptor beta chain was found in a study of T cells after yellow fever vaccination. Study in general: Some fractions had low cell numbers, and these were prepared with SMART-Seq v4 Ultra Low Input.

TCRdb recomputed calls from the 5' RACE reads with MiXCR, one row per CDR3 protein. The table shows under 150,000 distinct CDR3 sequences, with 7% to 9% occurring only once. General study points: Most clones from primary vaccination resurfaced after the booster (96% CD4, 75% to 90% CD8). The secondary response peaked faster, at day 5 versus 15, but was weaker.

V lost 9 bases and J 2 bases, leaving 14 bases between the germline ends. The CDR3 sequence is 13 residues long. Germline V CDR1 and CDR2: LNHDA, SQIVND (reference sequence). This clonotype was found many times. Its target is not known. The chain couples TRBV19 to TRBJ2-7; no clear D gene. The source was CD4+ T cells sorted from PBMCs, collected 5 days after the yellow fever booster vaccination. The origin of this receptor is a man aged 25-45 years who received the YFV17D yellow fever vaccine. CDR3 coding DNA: TGTGCCAGCAGAGGCGGCAGTACCTACGAGCAGTACTTC. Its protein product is CASRGGSTYEQYF.